This T cell receptor beta chain was obtained from a study of blood T cell repertoires in COVID-19. Assay: immunoSEQ multiplex PCR; the TCRdb copy retains only in-frame clones and omits some. This table has 65,000 to 90,000 clones, 86% appearing once. This CDR3 has 14 residues. The V segment lost 4 bases and the J segment 5 bases; nucleotides outside the gene matches: 3. The germline gives CDR1 SGHRS, CDR2 YFSETQ. V and J are TRBV5-1 and TRBJ1-5; 10 nucleotides line up with TRBD1. The TCR originated in a middle-aged man with active COVID-19. The sequenced material came from peripheral blood. DNA for the CDR3: TGCGCCAGCAGCCCAGGGACAGGGGATCAGCCCCAGCATTTT. Encoded protein: CASSPGTGDQPQHF.